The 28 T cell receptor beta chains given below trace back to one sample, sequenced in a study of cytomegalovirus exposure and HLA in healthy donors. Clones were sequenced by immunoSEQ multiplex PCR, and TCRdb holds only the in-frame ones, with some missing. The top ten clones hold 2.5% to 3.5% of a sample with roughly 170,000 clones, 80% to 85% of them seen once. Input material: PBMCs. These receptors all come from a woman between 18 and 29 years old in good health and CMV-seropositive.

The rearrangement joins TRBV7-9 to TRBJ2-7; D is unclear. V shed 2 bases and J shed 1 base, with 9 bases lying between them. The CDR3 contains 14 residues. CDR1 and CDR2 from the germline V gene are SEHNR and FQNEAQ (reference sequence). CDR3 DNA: TGTGCCAGCAGCTTATCAGGTAGTTCCTACGAGCAGTACTTC. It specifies CASSLSGSSYEQYF.

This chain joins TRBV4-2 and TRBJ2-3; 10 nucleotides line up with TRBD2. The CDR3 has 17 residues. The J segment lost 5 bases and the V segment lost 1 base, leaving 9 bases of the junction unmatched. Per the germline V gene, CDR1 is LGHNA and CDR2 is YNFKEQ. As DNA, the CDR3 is TGTGCCAGCAGCCAAGGTGGTAGCGGGGGGCGGGGAGATACGCAGTATTTT. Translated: CASSQGGSGGRGDTQYF.

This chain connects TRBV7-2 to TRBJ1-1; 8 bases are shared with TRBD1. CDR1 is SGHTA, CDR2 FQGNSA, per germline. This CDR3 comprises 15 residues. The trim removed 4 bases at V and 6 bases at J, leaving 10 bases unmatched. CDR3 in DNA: TGTGCCAGCAGCTGGGGACAGGCCATCATCGCTGAAGCTTTCTTT. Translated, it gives CASSWGQAIIAEAFF.

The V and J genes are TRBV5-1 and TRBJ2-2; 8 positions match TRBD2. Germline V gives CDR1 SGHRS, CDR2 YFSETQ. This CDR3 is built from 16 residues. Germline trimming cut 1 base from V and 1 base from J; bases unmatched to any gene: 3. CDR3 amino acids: CASSLSGGVNTGELFF. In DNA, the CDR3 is TGCGCCAGCAGCTTGAGCGGGGGTGTGAACACCGGGGAGCTGTTTTTT.

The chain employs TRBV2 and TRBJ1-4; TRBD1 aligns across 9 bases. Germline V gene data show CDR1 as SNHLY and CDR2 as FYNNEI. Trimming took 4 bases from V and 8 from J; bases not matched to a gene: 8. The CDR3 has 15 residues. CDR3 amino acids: CASSGTLGTGEKLFF. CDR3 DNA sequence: TGTGCCAGCAGTGGCACCCTCGGGACAGGGGAAAAACTGTTTTTT.

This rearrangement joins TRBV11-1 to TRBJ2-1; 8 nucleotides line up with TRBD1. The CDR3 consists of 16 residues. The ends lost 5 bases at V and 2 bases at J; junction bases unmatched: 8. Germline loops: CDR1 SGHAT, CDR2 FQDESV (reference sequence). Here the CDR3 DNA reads TGTGCCAGCAGCCAACTTGACAGGGGCCCCTACAATGAGCAGTTCTTC. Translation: CASSQLDRGPYNEQFF.

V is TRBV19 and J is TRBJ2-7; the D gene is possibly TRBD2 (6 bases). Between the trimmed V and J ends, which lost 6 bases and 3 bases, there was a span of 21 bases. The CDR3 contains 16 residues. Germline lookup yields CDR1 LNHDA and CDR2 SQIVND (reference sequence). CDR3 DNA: TGTGCCAGTAGGCACCTCGGACGTTCGGGGGTCTACGAGCAGTACTTC. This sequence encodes CASRHLGRSGVYEQYF.

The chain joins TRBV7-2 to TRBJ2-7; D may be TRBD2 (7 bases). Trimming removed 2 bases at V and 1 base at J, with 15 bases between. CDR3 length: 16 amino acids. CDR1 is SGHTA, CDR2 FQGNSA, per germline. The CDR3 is CASSLYREGLSYEQYF. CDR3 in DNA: TGTGCCAGCAGCTTATACAGGGAGGGGTTGTCCTACGAGCAGTACTTC.

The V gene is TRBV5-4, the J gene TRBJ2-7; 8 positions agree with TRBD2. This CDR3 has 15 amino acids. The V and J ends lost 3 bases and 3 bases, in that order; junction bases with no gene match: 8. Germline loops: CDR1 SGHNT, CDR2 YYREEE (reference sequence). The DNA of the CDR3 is TGTGCCAGCAGCTACCCAGCGGGGGAGGGCTACGAGCAGTACTTC. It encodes CASSYPAGEGYEQYF.

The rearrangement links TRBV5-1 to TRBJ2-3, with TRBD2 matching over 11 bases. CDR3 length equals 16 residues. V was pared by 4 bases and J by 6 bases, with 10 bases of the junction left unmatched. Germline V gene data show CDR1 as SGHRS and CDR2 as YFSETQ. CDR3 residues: CASSRTSGSNGDTQYF. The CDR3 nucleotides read TGCGCCAGCAGCAGGACTAGCGGGTCTAATGGGGATACGCAGTATTTT.

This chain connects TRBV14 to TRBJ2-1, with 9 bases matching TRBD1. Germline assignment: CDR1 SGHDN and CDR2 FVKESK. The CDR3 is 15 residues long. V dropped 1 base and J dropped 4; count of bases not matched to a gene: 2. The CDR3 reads CASSQAGTGYNEQFF. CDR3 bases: TGTGCCAGCAGCCAAGCCGGGACAGGGTACAATGAGCAGTTCTTC.

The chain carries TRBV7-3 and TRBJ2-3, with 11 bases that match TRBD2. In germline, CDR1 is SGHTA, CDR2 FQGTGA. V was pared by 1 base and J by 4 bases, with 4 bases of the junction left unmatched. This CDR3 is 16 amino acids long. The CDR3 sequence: CASSLNSGGAADTQYF. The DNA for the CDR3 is TGTGCCAGCAGCTTAAATAGCGGGGGGGCGGCAGATACGCAGTATTTT.

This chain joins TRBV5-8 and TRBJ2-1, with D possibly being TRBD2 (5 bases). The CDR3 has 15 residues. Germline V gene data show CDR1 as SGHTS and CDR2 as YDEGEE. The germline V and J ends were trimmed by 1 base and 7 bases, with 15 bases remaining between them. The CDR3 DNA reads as TGTGCCAGCAGCTTGCTGGGCGGGCGTATTAATGAGCAGTTCTTC. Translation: CASSLLGGRINEQFF.

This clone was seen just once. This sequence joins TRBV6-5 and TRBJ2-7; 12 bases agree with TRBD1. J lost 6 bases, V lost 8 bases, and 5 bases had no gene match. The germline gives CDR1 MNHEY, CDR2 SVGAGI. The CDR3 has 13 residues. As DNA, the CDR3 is TGTGCCAGCGCGGGACAGGGGGCATCCGAGCAGTACTTC. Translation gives CASAGQGASEQYF.

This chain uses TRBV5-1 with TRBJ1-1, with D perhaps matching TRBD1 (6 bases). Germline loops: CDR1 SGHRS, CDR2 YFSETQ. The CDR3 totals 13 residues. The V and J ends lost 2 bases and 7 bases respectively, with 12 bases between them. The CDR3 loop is CASSFGGANEAFF. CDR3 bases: TGCGCCAGCAGCTTTGGGGGGGCGAATGAAGCTTTCTTT.

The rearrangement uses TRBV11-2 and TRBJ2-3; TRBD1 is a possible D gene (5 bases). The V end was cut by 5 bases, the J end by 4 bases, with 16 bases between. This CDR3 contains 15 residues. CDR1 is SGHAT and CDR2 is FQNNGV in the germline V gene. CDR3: CASSPRGRDADTQYF. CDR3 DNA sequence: TGTGCCAGCAGCCCCAGAGGCAGGGATGCAGATACGCAGTATTTT.

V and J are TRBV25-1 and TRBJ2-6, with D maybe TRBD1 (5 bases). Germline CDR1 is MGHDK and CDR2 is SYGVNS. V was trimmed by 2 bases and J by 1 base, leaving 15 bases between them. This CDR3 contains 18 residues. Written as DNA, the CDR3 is TGTGCCAGCAGTGAAATGGGTCAGGGATCGTCTGGGGCCAACGTCCTGACTTTC. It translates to CASSEMGQGSSGANVLTF.

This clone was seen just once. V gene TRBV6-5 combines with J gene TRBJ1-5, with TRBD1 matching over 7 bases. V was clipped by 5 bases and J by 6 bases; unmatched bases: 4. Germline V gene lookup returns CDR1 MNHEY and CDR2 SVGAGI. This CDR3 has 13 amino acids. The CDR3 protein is CASSQQGFQPQHF. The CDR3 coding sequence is TGTGCCAGCAGTCAACAGGGGTTTCAGCCCCAGCATTTT.

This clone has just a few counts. This CDR3 is CASSPNTGGEEGYTF. The CDR3 DNA reads as TGTGCCAGCTCACCAAACACAGGGGGCGAAGAAGGCTACACCTTC. The chain links TRBV18 to TRBJ1-2, with 9 bases fitting TRBD1. Germline V gene data show CDR1 as KGHSH and CDR2 as LQKENI. After removal of 2 bases from V and 8 bases from J, the junction contained 9 bases not matched to a gene. The CDR3 is made up of 15 amino acids.

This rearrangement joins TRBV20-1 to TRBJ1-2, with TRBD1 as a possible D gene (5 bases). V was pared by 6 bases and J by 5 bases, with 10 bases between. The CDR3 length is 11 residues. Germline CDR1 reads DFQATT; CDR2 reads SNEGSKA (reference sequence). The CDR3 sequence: CSADSRYGYTF. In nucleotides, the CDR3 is TGCAGTGCCGACAGTAGGTATGGCTACACCTTC.

CDR3 in DNA: TGTGCCAGCAGCCCAACCAGGGTATCCGAGCAGTACTTC. Protein product: CASSPTRVSEQYF. The chain joins TRBV5-6 to TRBJ2-7; a possible D gene is TRBD1 (5 bases). V was trimmed by 4 bases and J by 6 bases, leaving 14 bases between them. CDR3 length: 13 residues. Germline V gene sequence: CDR1 SGHDT, CDR2 YYEEEE.

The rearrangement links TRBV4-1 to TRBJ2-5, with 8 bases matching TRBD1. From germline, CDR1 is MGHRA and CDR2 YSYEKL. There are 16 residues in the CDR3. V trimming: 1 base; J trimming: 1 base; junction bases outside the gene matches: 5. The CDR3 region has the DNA TGCGCCAGCAGCCAAGTCATCCAGGGGGCCCAAGAGACCCAGTACTTC. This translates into CASSQVIQGAQETQYF.

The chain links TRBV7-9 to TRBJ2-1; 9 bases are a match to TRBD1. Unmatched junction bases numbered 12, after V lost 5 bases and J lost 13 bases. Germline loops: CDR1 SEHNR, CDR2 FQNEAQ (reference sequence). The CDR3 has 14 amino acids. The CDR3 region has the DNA TGTGCCAGCAGCCCATTAATTGGGACAGGGAGTCAGTTCTTC. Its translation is CASSPLIGTGSQFF.

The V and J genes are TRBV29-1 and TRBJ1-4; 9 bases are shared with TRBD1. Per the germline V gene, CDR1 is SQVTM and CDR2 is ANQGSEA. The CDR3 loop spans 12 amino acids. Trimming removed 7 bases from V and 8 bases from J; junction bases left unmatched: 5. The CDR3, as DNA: TGCAGCGGTAGACAGGGGGGCGAAAAACTGTTTTTT. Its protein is CSGRQGGEKLFF. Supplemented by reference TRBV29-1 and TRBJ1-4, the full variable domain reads SAVISQKPSRDICQRGTSLTIQCQVDSQVTMMFWYRQQPGQSLTLIATANQGSEATYESGFVIDKFPISRPNLTFSTLTVSNMSPEDSSIYLCSGRQGGEKLFFGSGTQLSVL.

In DNA, the CDR3 is TGCGCCAGCAGCCCATCGGGAGCCGGGGATGGTGGAAACACCATATATTTT. Translated, it gives CASSPSGAGDGGNTIYF. This sequence joins TRBV5-1 and TRBJ1-3; D not resolved. V lost 4 bases to trimming and J lost 3 bases, with 20 bases between them. Per the germline V gene, CDR1 is SGHRS and CDR2 is YFSETQ. CDR3 size: 17 residues.

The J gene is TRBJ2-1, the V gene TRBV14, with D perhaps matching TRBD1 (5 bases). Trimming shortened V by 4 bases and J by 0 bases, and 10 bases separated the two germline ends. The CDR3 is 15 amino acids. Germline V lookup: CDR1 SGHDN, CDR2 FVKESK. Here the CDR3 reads CASSRRQSSYNEQFF. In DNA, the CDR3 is TGTGCCAGCAGCCGTCGACAGAGCTCCTACAATGAGCAGTTCTTC. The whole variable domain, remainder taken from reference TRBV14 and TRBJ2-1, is EAGVTQFPSHSVIEKGQTVTLRCDPISGHDNLYWYRRVMGKEIKFLLHFVKESKQDESGMPNNRFLAERTGGTYSTLKVQPAELEDSGVYFCASSRRQSSYNEQFFGPGTRLTVL.

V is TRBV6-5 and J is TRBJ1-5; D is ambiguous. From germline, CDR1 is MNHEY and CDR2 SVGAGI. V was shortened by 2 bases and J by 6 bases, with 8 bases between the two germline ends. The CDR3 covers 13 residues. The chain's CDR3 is CASSYGWSQPQHF. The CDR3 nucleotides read TGTGCCAGCAGTTACGGTTGGAGTCAGCCCCAGCATTTT.

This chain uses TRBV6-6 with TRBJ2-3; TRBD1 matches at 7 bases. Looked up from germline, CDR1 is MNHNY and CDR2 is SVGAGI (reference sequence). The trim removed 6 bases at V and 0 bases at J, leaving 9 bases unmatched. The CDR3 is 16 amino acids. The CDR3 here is CASRTLPGQSTDTQYF. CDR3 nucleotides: TGTGCCAGCAGAACCCTCCCGGGACAGAGCACAGATACGCAGTATTTT.